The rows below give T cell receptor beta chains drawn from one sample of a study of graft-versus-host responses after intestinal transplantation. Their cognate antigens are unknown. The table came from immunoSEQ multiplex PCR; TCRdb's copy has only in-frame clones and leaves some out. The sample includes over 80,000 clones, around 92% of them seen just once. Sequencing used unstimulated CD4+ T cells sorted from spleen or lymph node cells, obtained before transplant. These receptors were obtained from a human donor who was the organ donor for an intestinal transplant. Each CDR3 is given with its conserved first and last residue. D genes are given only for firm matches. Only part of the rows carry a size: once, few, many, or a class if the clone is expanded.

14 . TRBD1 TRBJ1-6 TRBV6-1 CASSGTGGNSPLHF TGTGCCAGCAGTGGAACAGGGGGGAATTCACCCCTCCACTTT
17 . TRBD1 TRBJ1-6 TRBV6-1 CASSEAHPGTGGPPLHF TGTGCCAGCAGTGAAGCTCATCCCGGGACAGGGGGTCCACCCCTCCACTTT
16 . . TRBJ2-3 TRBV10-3 CAISDHRTTSTDTQYF TGTGCCATCAGTGACCACAGAACAACTAGCACAGATACGCAGTATTTT
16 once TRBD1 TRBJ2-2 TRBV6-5 CASSFVSTGATGELFF TGTGCCAGCAGTTTCGTGTCGACAGGGGCCACCGGGGAGCTGTTTTTT
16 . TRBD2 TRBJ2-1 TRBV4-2 CASSQGAGGSYNEQFF TGTGCCAGCAGCCAAGGAGCGGGGGGCTCCTACAATGAGCAGTTCTTC
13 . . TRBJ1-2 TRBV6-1 CASSERGPYGYTF TGTGCCAGCAGTGAAAGGGGCCCCTATGGCTACACCTTC
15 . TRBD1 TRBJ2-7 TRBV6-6 CASSYSRGRSYEQYF TGTGCCAGCAGTTACTCCAGGGGGAGATCCTACGAGCAGTACTTC
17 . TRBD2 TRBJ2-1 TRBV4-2 CASSQTPGTSSYNEQFF TGTGCCAGCAGCCAGACTCCCGGGACTAGCTCCTACAATGAGCAGTTCTTC
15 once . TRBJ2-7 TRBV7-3 CASSLVPGDSYEQYF TGTGCCAGCAGCTTAGTGCCCGGGGATTCCTACGAGCAGTACTTC
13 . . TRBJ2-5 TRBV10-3 CAISDRDGETQYF TGTGCCATCAGTGACCGTGACGGGGAGACCCAGTACTTC
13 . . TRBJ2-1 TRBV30 CAWSLVQGNEQFF TGTGCCTGGAGCCTAGTACAGGGAAATGAGCAGTTCTTC
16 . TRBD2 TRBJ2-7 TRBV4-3 CASSQGSSGGPYEQYF TGCGCCAGCAGCCAAGGTTCTAGCGGGGGACCCTACGAGCAGTACTTC
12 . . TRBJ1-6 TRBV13 CASSLPNSPLHF TGTGCCAGCAGCTTACCGAATTCACCCCTCCACTTT
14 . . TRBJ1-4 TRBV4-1 CASSPDRGYEKLFF TGCGCCAGCAGCCCGGACAGAGGTTATGAAAAACTGTTTTTT
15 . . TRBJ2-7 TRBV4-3 CASSQDRGFDYEQYF TGCGCCAGCAGCCAAGACCGGGGATTTGACTACGAGCAGTACTTC
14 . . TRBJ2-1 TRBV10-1 CASRGRGPYNEQFF TGCGCCAGCAGGGGCAGGGGCCCCTACAATGAGCAGTTCTTC
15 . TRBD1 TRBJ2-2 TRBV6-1 CASSLDRGRAGELFF TGTGCCAGCAGCTTGGACAGGGGGCGCGCCGGGGAGCTGTTTTTT
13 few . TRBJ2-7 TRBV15 CATSRGGPREQYF TGTGCCACCAGCAGAGGCGGCCCTCGCGAGCAGTACTTC
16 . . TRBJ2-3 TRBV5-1 CASSWGLRGSTDTQYF TGCGCCAGCAGCTGGGGACTGCGAGGGAGCACAGATACGCAGTATTTT
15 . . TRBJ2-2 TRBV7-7 CASSLAAGIGGELFF TGTGCTAGCAGCTTAGCGGCGGGCATCGGCGGGGAGCTGTTTTTT
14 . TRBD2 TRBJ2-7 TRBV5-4 CASSLEAGVYEQYF TGTGCCAGCAGCTTGGAGGCGGGAGTCTACGAGCAGTACTTC
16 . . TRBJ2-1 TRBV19 CASSIIWGDSYNEQFF TGTGCCAGTAGTATCATCTGGGGGGACTCCTACAATGAGCAGTTCTTC
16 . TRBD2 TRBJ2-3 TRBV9 CASNPFSGTSTDTQYF TGTGCCAGCAACCCATTTAGCGGGACTAGCACAGATACGCAGTATTTT
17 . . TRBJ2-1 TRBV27 CASSRIPPGKSYNEQFF TGTGCCAGCAGTCGTATCCCACCGGGGAAGTCCTACAATGAGCAGTTCTTC
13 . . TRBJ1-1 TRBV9 CASSVEQNTEAFF TGTGCCAGCAGCGTAGAGCAGAACACTGAAGCTTTCTTT
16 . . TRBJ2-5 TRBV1 CTSSQDRAGVSETQYF TGCACCAGCAGCCAAGATAGAGCGGGGGTGTCAGAGACCCAGTACTTC
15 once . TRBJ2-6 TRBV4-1 CASSRPNSGANVLTF TGCGCCAGCAGCCGGCCGAATTCCGGGGCCAACGTCCTGACTTTC
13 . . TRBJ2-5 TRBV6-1 CASSDWEKETQYF TGTGCCAGCAGTGATTGGGAGAAAGAGACCCAGTACTTC
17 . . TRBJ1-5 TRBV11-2 CASSESGTPLSNQPQHF TGTGCCAGCAGCGAATCCGGGACACCCTTAAGCAATCAGCCCCAGCATTTT
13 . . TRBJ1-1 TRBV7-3 CASSLSRNTEAFF TGTGCCAGCAGCTTAAGCAGGAACACTGAAGCTTTCTTT
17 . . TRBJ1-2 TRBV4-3 CASSQAGWDTTNYGYTF TGCGCCAGCAGCCAAGCCGGATGGGACACCACTAACTATGGCTACACCTTC
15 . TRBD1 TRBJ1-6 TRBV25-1 CASSEEGQGLRPLHF TGTGCCAGCAGTGAAGAAGGACAGGGGCTGAGGCCCCTCCACTTT
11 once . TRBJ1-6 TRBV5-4 CASSPRGTLHF TGTGCCAGCAGCCCCAGGGGTACCCTCCACTTT
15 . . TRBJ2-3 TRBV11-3 CASSLEGALTDTQYF TGTGCCAGCAGCTTAGAGGGGGCCCTCACAGATACGCAGTATTTT
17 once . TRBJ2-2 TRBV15 CATSRDVGESNTGELFF TGTGCCACCAGCAGAGATGTGGGCGAATCGAACACCGGGGAGCTGTTTTTT
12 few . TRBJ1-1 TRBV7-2 CASSLWSSKAFF TGTGCCAGCAGCTTATGGAGTTCGAAAGCTTTCTTT
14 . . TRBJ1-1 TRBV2 CASSEARGPDEAFF TGTGCCAGCAGTGAAGCGCGGGGACCGGATGAAGCTTTCTTT
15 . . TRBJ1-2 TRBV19 CASSMVPAGNYGYTF TGTGCCAGTAGTATGGTCCCCGCAGGTAACTATGGCTACACCTTC
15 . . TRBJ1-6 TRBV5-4 CASSGTQGADSPLHF TGTGCCAGCAGCGGAACCCAGGGCGCCGATTCACCCCTCCACTTT
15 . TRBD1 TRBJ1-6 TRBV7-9 CASSAGTGDNSPLHF TGTGCCAGCAGCGCCGGGACAGGGGATAATTCACCCCTCCACTTT
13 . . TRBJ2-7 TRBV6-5 CAKRRRQSHEQYF TGTGCCAAAAGGCGGAGACAGTCCCACGAGCAGTACTTC
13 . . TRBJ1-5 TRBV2 CASSRQGNQPQHF TGTGCCAGCAGTAGACAGGGCAATCAGCCCCAGCATTTT
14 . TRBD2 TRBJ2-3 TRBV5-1 CASSLGGGADTQYF TGCGCCAGCAGCTTGGGCGGGGGGGCAGATACGCAGTATTTT
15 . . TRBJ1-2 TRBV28 CASITLRTAMGGYTF TGTGCCAGCATTACCCTAAGGACAGCGATGGGTGGCTACACCTTC
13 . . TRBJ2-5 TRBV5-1 CASRSRSQETQYF TGCGCCAGCAGGTCTAGATCACAAGAGACCCAGTACTTC
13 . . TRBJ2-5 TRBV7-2 CASSLAREETQYF TGTGCCAGCAGCTTAGCCAGGGAAGAGACCCAGTACTTC
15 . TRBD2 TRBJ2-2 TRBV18 CASSPGLANTGELFF TGTGCCAGCTCACCGGGACTAGCGAACACCGGGGAGCTGTTTTTT
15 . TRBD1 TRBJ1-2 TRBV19 CASSLHRGGDYGYTF TGTGCCAGTAGTTTACACAGGGGGGGCGACTATGGCTACACCTTC
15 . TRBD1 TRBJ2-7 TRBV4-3 CASSQGQGPNDEQYF TGCGCCAGCAGCCAAGGACAGGGGCCTAATGACGAGCAGTACTTC
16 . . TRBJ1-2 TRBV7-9 CASSSATDRPYYGYTF TGTGCCAGCAGCTCTGCGACTGACAGGCCCTACTATGGCTACACCTTC
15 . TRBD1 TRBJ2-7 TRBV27 CASSPKRGTGYEQYF TGTGCCAGCAGTCCAAAGAGAGGGACAGGCTACGAGCAGTACTTC
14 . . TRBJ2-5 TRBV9 CASSPRSGQETQYF TGTGCCAGCAGCCCCCGTAGCGGACAAGAGACCCAGTACTTC
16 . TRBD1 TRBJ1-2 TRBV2 CASSEVQGQYNYGYTF TGTGCCAGCAGTGAAGTCCAGGGACAGTATAACTATGGCTACACCTTC
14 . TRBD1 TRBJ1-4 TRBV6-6 CASKSLGGDEKLFF TGTGCCAGCAAATCGTTAGGGGGCGACGAAAAACTGTTTTTT